This T cell receptor beta chain originates from a study of T-cell reconstitution after alpha-beta-depleted transplantation in children. Researchers prepared the TCRbeta library using unique molecular identifiers, the study reports. Each CDR3 protein gets one entry after TCRdb re-called the PCR reads with MiXCR. This sample has about 540,000 distinct CDR3 sequences, with approximately 20% found just once. This clonotype has ten or more counts. With 2 bases removed from V and 2 bases from J, the gap between germline ends came to 10 bases. CDR1 is MGHDK and CDR2 is SYGVNS in the germline V gene. This CDR3 is built from 15 residues.

The receptor was derived from a human donor who donated a stem cell graft to a child with acute lymphoblastic leukemia. The sequenced sample was PBMCs from the stem cell graft donor, obtained from the stem cell graft. The V and J genes are TRBV25-1 and TRBJ1-5; a weak D match, TRBD1 (5 bases). The CDR3 sequence is CASSESQGGNQPQHF. DNA for the CDR3: TGTGCCAGCAGTGAAAGTCAGGGAGGCAATCAGCCCCAGCATTTT. Using reference TRBV25-1 and TRBJ1-5 for the parts outside the CDR3, the full variable domain is EADIYQTPRYLVIGTGKKITLECSQTMGHDKMYWYQQDPGMELHLIHYSYGVNSTEKGDLSSESTVSRIRTEHFPLTLESARPSHTSQYLCASSESQGGNQPQHFGDGTRLSIL.